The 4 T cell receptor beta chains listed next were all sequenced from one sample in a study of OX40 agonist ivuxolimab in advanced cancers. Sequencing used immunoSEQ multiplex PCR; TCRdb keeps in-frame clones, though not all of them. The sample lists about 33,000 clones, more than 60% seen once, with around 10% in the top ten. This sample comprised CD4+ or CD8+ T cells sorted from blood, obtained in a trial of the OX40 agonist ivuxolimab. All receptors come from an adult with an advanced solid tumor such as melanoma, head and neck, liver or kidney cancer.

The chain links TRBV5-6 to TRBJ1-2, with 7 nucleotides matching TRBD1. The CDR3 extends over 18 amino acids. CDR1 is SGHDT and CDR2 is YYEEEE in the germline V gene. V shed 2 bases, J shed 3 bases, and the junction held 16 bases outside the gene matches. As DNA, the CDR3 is TGTGCCAGCAGCTTAGGAGGGACAGCGCCTCAATCAGACTATGGCTACACCTTC. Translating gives CASSLGGTAPQSDYGYTF.

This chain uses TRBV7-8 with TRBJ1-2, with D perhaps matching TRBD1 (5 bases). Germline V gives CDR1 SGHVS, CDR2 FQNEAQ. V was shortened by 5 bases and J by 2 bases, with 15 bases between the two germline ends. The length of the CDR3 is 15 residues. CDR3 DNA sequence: TGTGCCAGCAGCCTAACTGGGGGTATCAACTATGGCTACACCTTC. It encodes CASSLTGGINYGYTF.

CDR3 amino acids: CASSTFGGDEQYF. The CDR3 DNA reads TGTGCCAGCAGTACCTTCGGGGGGGACGAGCAGTACTTC. The gene calls are TRBV28 and TRBJ2-7, with 8 bases aligning to TRBD2. The CDR3 totals 13 residues. CDR1 is MDHEN and CDR2 is SYDVKM in the germline V gene. With V trimmed by 5 bases and J by 5 bases, 5 bases remained unmatched.

The CDR3 loop is CAWSGGRETQYF. CDR3 DNA sequence: TGTGCCTGGAGCGGGGGGCGCGAGACCCAGTACTTC. V usage is TRBV30 and J usage is TRBJ2-5; a possible D gene is TRBD2 (7 bases). Trimming took off 3 bases at V and 5 bases at J, with 10 bases between the two ends. This CDR3 contains 12 residues. Germline CDR1 GTSNPN, CDR2 SVGIG (reference sequence).